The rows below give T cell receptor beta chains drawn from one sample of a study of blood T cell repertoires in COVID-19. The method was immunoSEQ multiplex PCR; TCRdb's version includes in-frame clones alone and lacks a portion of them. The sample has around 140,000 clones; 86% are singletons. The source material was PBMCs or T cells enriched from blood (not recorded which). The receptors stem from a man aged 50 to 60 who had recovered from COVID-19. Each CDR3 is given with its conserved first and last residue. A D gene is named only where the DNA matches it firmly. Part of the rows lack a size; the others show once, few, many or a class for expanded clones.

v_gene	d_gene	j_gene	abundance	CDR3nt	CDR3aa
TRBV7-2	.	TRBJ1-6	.	TGTGCCAGCAGCTTTTCGGGGATCTCCTATAATTCACCCCTCCACTTT	CASSFSGISYNSPLHF
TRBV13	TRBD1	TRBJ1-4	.	TGTGCCAGCAGCTCAGGACAGGGCGGTGAAAAACTGTTTTTT	CASSSGQGGEKLFF
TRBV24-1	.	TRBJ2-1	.	TGTGCCACCAGTCCCCCCGGGAGCGCGAGGGATGAGCAGTTCTTC	CATSPPGSARDEQFF
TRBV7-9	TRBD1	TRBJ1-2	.	TGTGCCAGCAGCCTAAATGGGGGACAGACGAGCGGCTACACCTTC	CASSLNGGQTSGYTF
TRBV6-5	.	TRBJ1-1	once	TGTGCCAGCAGTTATAAGGGGCTGCGCCCAAACACTGAAGCTTTCTTT	CASSYKGLRPNTEAFF
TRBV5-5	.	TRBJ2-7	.	TGTGCCAGCAGCTTCCGCGGGTCTGCCTACGAGCAGTACTTC	CASSFRGSAYEQYF
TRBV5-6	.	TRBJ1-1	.	TGTGCCAGCAGCTCGGTAAACAGGGTCACTGAAGCTTTCTTT	CASSSVNRVTEAFF
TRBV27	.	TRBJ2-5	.	TGTGCCAGCAGTTCGGAGCGGGTCTCGGAGACCCAGTACTTC	CASSSERVSETQYF
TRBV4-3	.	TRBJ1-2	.	TGCGCCAGCAGCCAAGATAAAAATCTGTGGGGCGCCGATGGCTACACCTTC	CASSQDKNLWGADGYTF
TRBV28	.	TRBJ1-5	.	TGTGCCAGCAGTTCGTTGACTTATCAGCCCCAGCATTTT	CASSSLTYQPQHF
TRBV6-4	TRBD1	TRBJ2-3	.	TGTGCCAGCAGTGACTCCTCAGCCTCAGGGGGAGATACGCAGTATTTT	CASSDSSASGGDTQYF
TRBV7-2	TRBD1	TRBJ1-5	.	TGTGCCAGCAGCCCGCGGACAGGGATAGGCAATCAGCCCCAGCATTTT	CASSPRTGIGNQPQHF
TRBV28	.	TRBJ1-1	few	TGTGCCAGCAGTAGCAGGGTCACTGAAGCTTTCTTT	CASSSRVTEAFF
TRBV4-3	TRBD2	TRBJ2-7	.	TGCGCCAGCAGCCAGGAGACTAGCGGAGTTTACGAGCAGTACTTC	CASSQETSGVYEQYF
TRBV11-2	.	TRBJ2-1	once	TGTGCCAGCAGCCACTCCTCCGTGGTTAATGAGCAGTTCTTC	CASSHSSVVNEQFF
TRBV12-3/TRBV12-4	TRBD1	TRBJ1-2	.	TGTGCCAGCAGTCGGGACAGGGACGGCTACACCTTC	CASSRDRDGYTF
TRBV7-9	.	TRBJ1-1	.	TGTGCCAGCAGCTCTCGGAGGGGGAACACTGAAGCTTTCTTT	CASSSRRGNTEAFF
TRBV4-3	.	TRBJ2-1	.	TGCGCCAGCAGCCAAGAATTGTTAGCCAATGAGCAGTTCTTC	CASSQELLANEQFF
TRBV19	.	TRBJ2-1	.	TGTGCCAGTAGTATGAGACTGTTTAATGAGCAGTTCTTC	CASSMRLFNEQFF
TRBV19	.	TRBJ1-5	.	TGTGCCAGTAGTATCGGGGGTTATAGCAATCAGCCCCAGCATTTT	CASSIGGYSNQPQHF
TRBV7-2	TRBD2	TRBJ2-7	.	TGTGCCAGCAGCTTAGGACTAGCGGGAGCCTCCTACGAGCAGTACTTC	CASSLGLAGASYEQYF
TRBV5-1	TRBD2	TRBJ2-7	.	TGCGCCAGCAGCGAACCCGGGACTACAGGCTACGAGCAGTACTTC	CASSEPGTTGYEQYF
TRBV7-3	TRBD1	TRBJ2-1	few	TGTGCCAGCAGCCGACAGGGGGAGAAGAATGAGCAGTTCTTC	CASSRQGEKNEQFF
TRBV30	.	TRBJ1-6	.	TGTGCCTGGAGTCGCGATAATTCACCCCTCCACTTT	CAWSRDNSPLHF
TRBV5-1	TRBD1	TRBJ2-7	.	TGCGCCAGCAGCCCCGGGACAGGGGGCTTCGAGCAGTACTTC	CASSPGTGGFEQYF
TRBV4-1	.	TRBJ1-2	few	TGCGCCAGCAGCCTAAGCCCCAGGGAAAACTATGGCTACACCTTC	CASSLSPRENYGYTF
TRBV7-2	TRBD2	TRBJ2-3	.	TGTGCCAGCAGCCATACGACAAATAGCGGGGGGGTAACAGATACGCAGTATTTT	CASSHTTNSGGVTDTQYF